One sample yielded the 31 T cell receptor beta chains listed below, sequenced in a study of blood T cell repertoires in COVID-19. Repertoires were generated with immunoSEQ multiplex PCR, while TCRdb's copy carries only in-frame clones and drops some. The data show over 100,000 clones, with 80% to 85% seen just once and about 8% held by the top ten. Sequencing used peripheral blood. The source of these receptors is an older woman with active or convalescent COVID-19.

The rearrangement joins TRBV27 to TRBJ2-3; no clear D gene. V gave up 2 bases and J gave up 4 bases, with 10 bases separating them. Germline V lookup: CDR1 MNHEY, CDR2 SMNVEV (reference sequence). The CDR3 loop spans 14 amino acids. The CDR3 sequence is CASSLNGVPDTQYF. Here the CDR3 DNA reads TGTGCCAGCAGTTTAAACGGAGTTCCAGATACGCAGTATTTT.

The chain is built from TRBV28 and TRBJ2-7; 10 nucleotides match TRBD2. The ends lost 5 bases at V and 3 bases at J; junction bases unmatched: 7. The CDR3 totals 15 residues. CDR1 is MDHEN, CDR2 SYDVKM, per germline. CDR3 in amino acids: CASSTSGTSVYEQYF. DNA for the CDR3: TGTGCCAGCAGTACCTCCGGGACTAGCGTCTACGAGCAGTACTTC.

The rearrangement joins TRBV5-3 to TRBJ2-7; 8 nucleotides line up with TRBD2. TRBV5-3 falls under the ORF class, with uncertain function. CDR3 size: 15 residues. V lost 2 bases and J lost 4; bases outside the gene matches: 8. In nucleotides, the CDR3 is TGTGCCAGAAGCTTCGGCGCGGGAGGACATTACGAGCAGTACTTC. Protein sequence: CARSFGAGGHYEQYF.

The J gene is TRBJ2-7, the V gene TRBV28; TRBD2 matches at 12 bases. The CDR3 sequence is 15 residues long. V was clipped by 6 bases and J by 0 bases; unmatched bases: 3. CDR1 is MDHEN and CDR2 is SYDVKM in the germline V gene. The CDR3 nucleotides are TGTGCCAGCAGGCAGACTAGCGGGAGCTCCTACGAGCAGTACTTC. This codes for CASRQTSGSSYEQYF.

The chain employs TRBV6-6 and TRBJ1-2; the match to TRBD1 covers 8 bases. The ends lost 6 bases at V and 7 bases at J; junction bases unmatched: 7. Per germline, CDR1 MNHNY and CDR2 SVGAGI (reference sequence). This CDR3 region has 13 residues. CDR3 sequence reads: CASSGTGPFGYTF. In DNA, the CDR3 is TGTGCCAGCAGCGGGACAGGCCCCTTTGGCTACACCTTC.

This rearrangement joins TRBV5-4 to TRBJ1-2, with no clear D. Trimming shortened V by 4 bases and J by 2 bases, and 18 bases separated the two germline ends. CDR1 SGHNT and CDR2 YYREEE come from the germline V gene (reference sequence). This CDR3 is 16 amino acids long. The CDR3 DNA reads as TGTGCCAGCAGCCGAGGCAATAGGATCTCGAACTATGGCTACACCTTC. It is translated as CASSRGNRISNYGYTF.

The V and J genes are TRBV27 and TRBJ1-1; TRBD1 matches at 9 bases. The V gene's germline CDR1 is MNHEY and CDR2 SMNVEV (reference sequence). The CDR3 spans 17 residues. The junction had 6 bases not matched to a gene; V was cut back by 1 base and J by 0 bases. CDR3 in DNA: TGTGCCAGCAGTTTATTTGGGACAGGGCATTTGAACACTGAAGCTTTCTTT. This encodes CASSLFGTGHLNTEAFF.

The rearrangement links TRBV30 to TRBJ2-1, with 11 bases that match TRBD2. V gave up 6 bases and J gave up 0 bases; unmatched junction bases: 1. There are 14 residues in the CDR3. The germline V gene has CDR1 GTSNPN and CDR2 SVGIG (reference sequence). The CDR3 is CACTSGSSYNEQFF. CDR3 in DNA: TGTGCCTGTACTAGCGGGAGCTCCTACAATGAGCAGTTCTTC.

The chain links TRBV28 to TRBJ2-7, with 8 bases that match TRBD1. J was trimmed by 4 bases and V by 5 bases; bases with no gene match: 7. Germline CDR1 is MDHEN and CDR2 is SYDVKM. The CDR3 spans 14 residues. CDR3 sequence: CASSRSGGSYEQYF. The CDR3 DNA reads as TGTGCCAGCAGTAGATCAGGGGGCTCATACGAGCAGTACTTC.

The CDR3 loop reads CASSYDWIGTQYF. The CDR3 coding sequence is TGTGCCAGCAGTTATGACTGGATCGGGACCCAGTACTTC. The genes are TRBV6-2 or TRBV6-3 and TRBJ2-5, with D unresolved. V was cut by 3 bases and J by 7 bases, with 12 bases left in between. The germline CDR1 and CDR2 sequences are MNHEY and SVGEGT. This CDR3 region has 13 residues.

Only one count was recorded for this clone. The gene calls are TRBV19 and TRBJ2-5; TRBD1 matches 11 bases. Germline V gene sequence: CDR1 LNHDA, CDR2 SQIVND (reference sequence). J was trimmed by 9 bases and V by 6 bases; bases with no gene match: 9. This CDR3 has 14 residues. The CDR3 region has the DNA TGTGCCAGTAGGGGACAGGGGGGCGGAATGGCCCAGTACTTC. Translated, it gives CASRGQGGGMAQYF.

The V gene is TRBV5-1, the J gene TRBJ2-1; 7 nucleotides align to TRBD1. CDR1 and CDR2 (germline): SGHRS, YFSETQ. V was pared by 4 bases and J by 4 bases, with 11 bases of the junction left unmatched. The CDR3 runs to 16 residues. The CDR3 protein is CASSLWTGMGYNEQFF. The CDR3 nucleotides are TGCGCCAGCAGCCTTTGGACAGGTATGGGGTACAATGAGCAGTTCTTC.

This CDR3 reads CATRLEGTGEAFF. DNA of the CDR3: TGCGCCACCCGCCTCGAGGGTACAGGGGAAGCTTTCTTT. V and J are TRBV5-1 and TRBJ1-1, with D perhaps matching TRBD1 (6 bases). The CDR3 has 13 residues. The V end lost 9 bases, the J end lost 8 bases, and 20 bases lay between the germline ends. CDR1 and CDR2 (germline): SGHRS, YFSETQ.

The chain couples TRBV5-1 to TRBJ1-6; D call uncertain. Trimming pared 0 bases from V and 7 bases from J, leaving 8 bases between. Germline CDR1 is SGHRS and CDR2 is YFSETQ. The length of the CDR3 is 14 residues. In DNA form, the CDR3 reads TGCGCCAGCAGCTTGGACGGGTCGAATTCACCCCTCCACTTT. Translation: CASSLDGSNSPLHF.

This clone was counted between two and nine times. The chain couples TRBV11-2 to TRBJ2-7; TRBD1 matches 10 bases. Unmatched junction bases numbered 4, after V lost 5 bases and J lost 3 bases. The CDR3 loop spans 14 amino acids. The V gene's germline CDR1 is SGHAT and CDR2 FQNNGV. CDR3 sequence reads: CASSPGTGDYEQYF. In nucleotides, the CDR3 is TGTGCCAGCAGCCCGGGGACAGGGGACTACGAGCAGTACTTC.

The chain links TRBV5-4 to TRBJ1-2, with D possibly matching TRBD1 (5 bases). The CDR3 sequence is 13 residues long. CDR1 and CDR2 from the germline V gene are SGHNT and YYREEE (reference sequence). V was clipped by 3 bases and J by 4 bases, with 10 bases between them. The CDR3 reads CASSSGMAYGYTF. The CDR3 nucleotides are TGTGCCAGCAGCTCAGGGATGGCCTATGGCTACACCTTC.

The chain joins TRBV7-9 to TRBJ1-1, with TRBD1 as a possible D gene (5 bases). The CDR3 is 12 amino acids. CDR1 is SEHNR, CDR2 FQNEAQ, per germline (reference sequence). Trimming pared 3 bases from V and 8 bases from J, leaving 10 bases between. CDR3 bases: TGTGCCAGCAGCTTCCAAACAGGCGAAGCTTTCTTT. It yields the protein CASSFQTGEAFF.

This chain uses TRBV27 with TRBJ2-2; D is uncertain. Trimming stripped 4 bases from V and 5 bases from J, with 8 bases between. The CDR3 is 13 amino acids. Germline V gene sequence: CDR1 MNHEY, CDR2 SMNVEV (reference sequence). Here the CDR3 reads CASSSTRTGELFF. The CDR3 nucleotides are TGTGCCAGCAGTTCCACCAGGACCGGGGAGCTGTTTTTT.

J is TRBJ1-2 and V is TRBV5-1; TRBD1 matches 7 bases. With 0 bases clipped from V and 8 bases from J, the junction kept 7 bases outside the gene matches. Per germline, CDR1 SGHRS and CDR2 YFSETQ. The CDR3 contains 14 residues. Here the CDR3 reads CASSLAETGRGYTF. The DNA for the CDR3 is TGCGCCAGCAGCTTGGCCGAGACAGGGAGGGGCTACACCTTC.

This sequence joins TRBV5-1 and TRBJ1-1; D gene unclear. With 0 bases removed from V and 1 base from J, the gap between germline ends came to 7 bases. Germline V gene lookup returns CDR1 SGHRS and CDR2 YFSETQ. CDR3 size: 14 residues. The CDR3 region has the DNA TGCGCCAGCAGCTTGGCTCCAGAGAACACTGAAGCTTTCTTT. It specifies CASSLAPENTEAFF.

In its sample, this clone was seen once. The chain combines TRBV19 with TRBJ1-1; weak D call: TRBD1 (6 bases). Trimming cost V 7 bases and J 0 bases, with 15 bases left between them. Germline V gene lookup returns CDR1 LNHDA and CDR2 SQIVND (reference sequence). This CDR3 contains 15 residues. This chain's CDR3 is CASNRGGTMNTEAFF. The CDR3 DNA is TGTGCCAGTAATCGGGGGGGCACTATGAACACTGAAGCTTTCTTT.

The chain is built from TRBV5-5 and TRBJ2-1, with 15 bases lining up with TRBD2. Germline CDR1 SGHKS, CDR2 YYEKEE (reference sequence). J gave up 9 bases and V 1 base, and 5 bases lay outside the gene matches. CDR3 length: 16 amino acids. The CDR3 here is CASSLLGLAGGGEQFF. For the CDR3, the DNA is TGTGCCAGCAGCTTGCTCGGACTAGCGGGAGGGGGTGAGCAGTTCTTC.

The gene calls are TRBV28 and TRBJ1-4; 7 nucleotides agree with TRBD1. This CDR3 comprises 14 residues. Germline loops: CDR1 MDHEN, CDR2 SYDVKM. V trimming: 3 bases; J trimming: 4 bases; junction bases outside the gene matches: 2. CDR3 in amino acids: CASSLGQHNEKLFF. The CDR3, as DNA: TGTGCCAGCAGTTTGGGACAGCATAATGAAAAACTGTTTTTT.

V is TRBV9 and J is TRBJ2-1; D might be TRBD2 (7 bases). V lost 4 bases, J lost 4 bases, and 21 bases lay in between. This CDR3 is 17 amino acids long. Germline V gene lookup returns CDR1 SGDLS and CDR2 YYNGEE. DNA for the CDR3: TGTGCCAGCAGCCCCCGTGGAGGGGGGGCGTCTTACAATGAGCAGTTCTTC. This translates into CASSPRGGGASYNEQFF.

This clone was observed once. This rearrangement joins TRBV28 to TRBJ1-5, with 7 bases aligning to TRBD1. The CDR3 consists of 15 residues. Losses at the gene ends were 6 bases for V and 4 bases for J; bases not matched to a gene: 9. The V gene's germline CDR1 is MDHEN and CDR2 SYDVKM. The CDR3 nucleotides are TGTGCCAGCAGCCACAATCAACAGGGGAATCAGCCCCAGCATTTT. Translated: CASSHNQQGNQPQHF.

Worth noting for this clone: A read error may produce the germline difference seen at one junction end. The rearrangement links TRBV9 to TRBJ1-2; 7 bases align to TRBD1. This CDR3 spans 15 amino acids. Germline CDR1 and CDR2: SGDLS and YYNGEE. This chain's CDR3 is CASRVGSGGDYGYTF. The CDR3 DNA reads TGTGCCAGCAGGGTAGGGTCAGGGGGTGATTATGGCTACACCTTC.

This chain links TRBV5-4 with TRBJ2-5; 8 nucleotides agree with TRBD1. Losses at the gene ends were 0 bases for V and 7 bases for J; bases not matched to a gene: 14. Germline values: CDR1 SGHNT, CDR2 YYREEE (reference sequence). The CDR3 is 17 amino acids. CDR3 loop: CASSLGQGTIIGGTQYF. The CDR3 DNA reads TGTGCCAGCAGCTTGGGACAGGGGACAATTATTGGGGGGACCCAGTACTTC.

J is TRBJ1-5 and V is TRBV12-2; the table assigns TRBD1, which was not confirmed against the DNA. TRBV12-2 is given as a pseudogene. The CDR3 consists of 15 residues. The CDR3 spells CASRPRTGGNQPQHF. The CDR3, as DNA: TGTGCAAGTCGCCCTCGGACAGGGGGCAATCAGCCCCAGCATTTT.

CDR3 nucleotides: TGTGCCAGCACCTCCCGAGGGACTAGCGGGAGAGGGACCCAGTACTTC. Translation gives CASTSRGTSGRGTQYF. This chain joins TRBV27 and TRBJ2-5; 14 nucleotides agree with TRBD2. Germline CDR1 reads MNHEY; CDR2 reads SMNVEV (reference sequence). This CDR3 contains 16 residues. V lost 7 bases to trimming and J lost 7 bases; unmatched junction nucleotides: 11.

The sample holds one count of this clone. The chain recombines TRBV7-3 with TRBJ2-3; 9 nucleotides align to TRBD1. V gave up 4 bases and J gave up 2 bases; unmatched junction bases: 7. The CDR3 consists of 16 residues. CDR1 is SGHTA, CDR2 FQGTGA, per germline. This CDR3 is CASSSSGTGITDTQYF. Here the CDR3 DNA reads TGTGCCAGCAGCTCCTCCGGGACAGGGATCACAGATACGCAGTATTTT.

The genes are TRBV28 and TRBJ1-2; D remains ambiguous. V was pared by 6 bases and J by 8 bases, with 16 bases between. Germline-derived CDR1 and CDR2 are MDHEN and SYDVKM. This CDR3 has 13 amino acids. The CDR3 spells CASRPYPQQGYTF. Written as DNA, the CDR3 is TGTGCCAGCAGGCCCTACCCACAGCAAGGCTACACCTTC.